The clone carrying this T cell receptor beta chain was seen only once. The source of the sample is a study of technical replicates of blood from several donors. This CDR3 has 16 residues. Germline CDR1 reads SGHRS; CDR2 reads YFSETQ. V lost 4 bases and J lost 2, with 15 bases in between. Sequencing used immunoSEQ multiplex PCR; TCRdb keeps in-frame clones, though not all of them. The sample has approximately 99,000 clones, 95% seen once. The sequencing sample was made of T cells isolated from PBMCs. The origin of this receptor is a human donor in good health. The chain has TRBV5-1 and TRBJ2-2, with D possibly TRBD1 on 6 matching bases. The CDR3, as DNA: TGCGCCAGCAGCATCGAGACAGGTCCTAACACCGGGGAGCTGTTTTTT. As protein: CASSIETGPNTGELFF.